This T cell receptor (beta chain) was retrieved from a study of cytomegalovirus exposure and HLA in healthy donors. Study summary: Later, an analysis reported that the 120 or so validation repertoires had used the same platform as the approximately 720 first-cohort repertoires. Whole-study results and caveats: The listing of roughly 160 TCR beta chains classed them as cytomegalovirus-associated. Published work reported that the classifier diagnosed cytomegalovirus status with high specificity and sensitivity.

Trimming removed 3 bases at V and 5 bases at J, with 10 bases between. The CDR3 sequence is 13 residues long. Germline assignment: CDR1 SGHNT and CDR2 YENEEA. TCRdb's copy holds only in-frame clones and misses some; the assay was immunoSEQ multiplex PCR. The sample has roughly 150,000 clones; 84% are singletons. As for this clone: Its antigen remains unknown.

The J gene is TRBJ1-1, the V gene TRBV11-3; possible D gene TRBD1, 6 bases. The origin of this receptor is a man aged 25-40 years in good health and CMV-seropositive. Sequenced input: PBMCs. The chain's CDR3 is CASSLGQGTEAFF. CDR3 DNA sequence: TGTGCCAGCAGCTTGGGCCAGGGGACTGAAGCTTTCTTT. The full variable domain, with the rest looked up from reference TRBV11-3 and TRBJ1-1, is EAGVVQSPRYKIIEKKQPVAFWCNPISGHNTLYWYLQNLGQGPELLIRYENEEAVDDSQLPKDRFSAERLKGVDSTLKIQPAELGDSAVYLCASSLGQGTEAFFGQGTRLTVV.